These 18 T cell receptor beta chains share one sample of origin, sequenced in a study of regulatory T cells in long-lasting Graves disease. According to the study, TCR beta libraries were built with iRepertoire HTBI primers and CDR3-region Arm-PCR. A single record per CDR3 protein comes from TCRdb applying MiXCR to the multiplex PCR reads. This sample has some 500,000 distinct CDR3 sequences; approximately 13% occur once, and the top ten carry more than 8.5%. This sample's time point: newly diagnosed GD, antithyroid drugs for less than 3 months. With RNA extracted from PBMCs as input, the TCR library was made. The sample was also reused in another study, on T cells in Graves' hyperthyroidism and ophthalmopathy.

Sample: peripheral blood mononuclear cells (PBMCs), taken at new diagnosis, from a patient treated with antithyroid drugs. Every receptor here comes from a man aged 25-40 years with Graves disease.

This clonotype was seen repeatedly, ten times or more. The rearrangement links TRBV2 to TRBJ2-4, with unresolved D. V was trimmed by 7 bases and J by 4 bases, leaving 5 bases between them. Germline assignment: CDR1 SNHLY and CDR2 FYNNEI. The CDR3 runs to 11 residues. CDR3 sequence: CASNNKNIQYF. The CDR3 DNA is TGTGCCAGCAACAATAAAAACATTCAGTACTTC.

Many counts were recorded for this clonotype. The gene calls are TRBV2 and TRBJ2-1; 7 bases fit TRBD1. The CDR3 is 12 amino acids. Germline V lookup: CDR1 SNHLY, CDR2 FYNNEI. V was pared by 5 bases and J by 8 bases, with 3 bases of the junction left unmatched. CDR3 protein: CASSIQGYEQFF. The DNA of the CDR3 is TGTGCCAGCAGTATACAGGGGTATGAGCAGTTCTTC. Drawing the rest from reference TRBV2 and TRBJ2-1, the complete variable domain is EPEVTQTPSHQVTQMGQEVILRCVPISNHLYFYWYRQILGQKVEFLVSFYNNEISEKSEIFDDQFSVERPDGSNFTLKIRSTKLEDSAMYFCASSIQGYEQFFGPGTRLTVL.

This rearrangement joins TRBV5-1 to TRBJ1-2; TRBD1 matches 8 bases. Germline CDR1 reads SGHRS; CDR2 reads YFSETQ. The CDR3 spans 16 residues. V shed 7 bases and J 0 bases; nucleotides not matched to a gene: 11. CDR3 bases: TGCGCCAGCGCAGGGGGCCCAGATATCGCTAACTATGGCTACACCTTC. This codes for CASAGGPDIANYGYTF.

The rearrangement links TRBV15 to TRBJ1-1, with D perhaps TRBD1 (6 bases). Per the germline V gene, CDR1 is LNHNV and CDR2 is YYDKDF (reference sequence). V dropped 4 bases and J dropped 3 bases, with 15 bases sitting between them. The CDR3 extends over 15 amino acids. CDR3 sequence reads: CATSIVGGRDTEAFF. In DNA, the CDR3 is TGTGCCACCAGCATTGTCGGGGGCCGGGACACTGAAGCTTTCTTT.

This clonotype was seen a handful of times. V usage is TRBV3-1 and J usage is TRBJ2-3, with 11 positions matching TRBD2. CDR1 is LGHDT and CDR2 is YNNKEL in the germline V gene (reference sequence). The CDR3 runs 17 residues. V dropped 0 bases and J dropped 6; count of bases not matched to a gene: 8. This chain's CDR3 is CASSQDQLAGVGDTQYF. CDR3 nucleotides: TGTGCCAGCAGCCAAGATCAACTAGCGGGAGTAGGTGATACGCAGTATTTT.

This clonotype came up many times. The rearrangement joins TRBV2 to TRBJ2-7; D may be TRBD2 (5 bases). Trimming left V 7 bases short and J 4 bases short, with 14 bases between. CDR1 and CDR2 from the germline V gene are SNHLY and FYNNEI. This CDR3 has 13 amino acids. As DNA, the CDR3 is TGTGCCAGCATAACGGGGATAGAATACGAGCAGTACTTC. This gives the protein CASITGIEYEQYF.

This clonotype was observed once. The J gene is TRBJ2-7, the V gene TRBV13, with D possibly TRBD1 on 6 matching bases. V gave up 0 bases and J gave up 8 bases, with 11 bases separating them. The V gene's germline CDR1 is PRHDT and CDR2 FYEKMQ (reference sequence). CDR3 length: 13 residues. CDR3: CASSLGQGYKQYF. CDR3 bases: TGTGCCAGCAGCTTAGGCCAGGGGTACAAGCAGTACTTC.

This sequence joins TRBV30 and TRBJ2-3; 9 bases align to TRBD2. Trimming removed 3 bases from V and 1 base from J; junction bases left unmatched: 5. The CDR3 is made up of 15 amino acids. The germline CDR1 and CDR2 sequences are GTSNPN and SVGIG (reference sequence). The CDR3 loop reads CAWRKAGGGTDTQYF. The DNA for the CDR3 is TGTGCCTGGAGAAAAGCGGGAGGTGGCACAGATACGCAGTATTTT. The full variable domain, its missing parts supplied by reference TRBV30 and TRBJ2-3, is SQTIHQWPATLVQPVGSPLSLECTVEGTSNPNLYWYRQAAGRGLQLLFYSVGIGQISSEVPQNLSASRPQDRQFILSSKKLLLSDSGFYLCAWRKAGGGTDTQYFGPGTRLTVL.

Ten or more counts support this clonotype. This chain joins TRBV7-3 and TRBJ2-2, with a tentative D call TRBD1 (5 bases). The CDR3 length is 15 residues. CDR1 and CDR2 from the germline V gene are SGHTA and FQGTGA. With 5 bases removed from V and 1 base from J, the gap between germline ends came to 11 bases. The CDR3: CASSPHGQNTGELFF. The CDR3 DNA follows: TGTGCCAGCAGCCCACACGGACAGAACACCGGGGAGCTGTTTTTT.

This chain uses TRBV7-9 with TRBJ1-1, with D unresolved. Germline CDR1 SEHNR, CDR2 FQNEAQ (reference sequence). The CDR3 loop spans 14 amino acids. The germline V and J ends were trimmed by 8 bases and 0 bases, with 13 bases remaining between them. CDR3 DNA: TGTGCCAGCGAAACGGCTAACATGAACACTGAAGCTTTCTTT. Translation gives CASETANMNTEAFF. The whole variable domain, remainder taken from reference TRBV7-9 and TRBJ1-1, is DTGVSQNPRHKITKRGQNVTFRCDPISEHNRLYWYRQTLGQGPEFLTYFQNEAQLEKSRLLSDRFSAERPKGSFSTLEIQRTEQGDSAMYLCASETANMNTEAFFGQGTRLTVV.

This clonotype was counted between two and nine times. The chain couples TRBV5-4 to TRBJ1-1, with D possibly being TRBD1 (6 bases). CDR3 size: 14 residues. The germline V gene has CDR1 SGHNT and CDR2 YYREEE (reference sequence). V shed 2 bases and J shed 6 bases, with 14 bases lying between them. CDR3 in amino acids: CASSLQGPGAEAFF. Here the CDR3 DNA reads TGTGCCAGCAGCTTACAGGGCCCCGGCGCTGAAGCTTTCTTT.

The CDR3 is CSGARGGVGETQYF. The CDR3, as DNA: TGCAGCGGTGCCCGGGGCGGAGTCGGGGAGACCCAGTACTTC. V usage is TRBV29-1 and J usage is TRBJ2-5; D is possibly TRBD1 or TRBD2 (5 bases each). Germline V CDR1 and CDR2: SQVTM, ANQGSEA. CDR3 length: 14 amino acids. V lost 7 bases and J lost 5, with 20 bases in between.

This clonotype was observed a handful of times. V is TRBV27 and J is TRBJ2-2, with unresolved D. The CDR3 has 12 amino acids. CDR1 and CDR2 from the germline V gene are MNHEY and SMNVEV (reference sequence). Deletions cut 1 base from V and 6 bases from J, with 3 bases between. The CDR3 DNA reads TGTGCCAGCAGTTTATATTCCGGGGAGCTGTTTTTT. It yields the protein CASSLYSGELFF.

This clonotype was counted many times. The chain has TRBV7-8 and TRBJ2-5; 11 positions agree with TRBD2. Germline CDR1 reads SGHVS; CDR2 reads FQNEAQ. CDR3 length: 14 amino acids. The junction had 3 bases not matched to a gene; V was cut back by 4 bases and J by 5 bases. This chain's CDR3 is CASSSWTSGETQYF. CDR3 sequence (DNA): TGTGCCAGCAGCTCCTGGACTAGCGGGGAGACCCAGTACTTC.

This clonotype appeared many times. V usage is TRBV20-1 and J usage is TRBJ1-2; 9 nucleotides agree with TRBD1. Germline CDR1 DFQATT, CDR2 SNEGSKA (reference sequence). This CDR3 region has 18 residues. After removal of 0 bases from V and 4 bases from J, the junction contained 15 bases not matched to a gene. The CDR3 DNA is TGCAGTGCTAGAGATGTTAGAACCGGGACAGGGCCTTCCTATGGCTACACCTTC. Translation: CSARDVRTGTGPSYGYTF.

This clonotype has a handful of counts. The chain couples TRBV4-1 to TRBJ2-2; TRBD2 matches 10 bases. Germline CDR1 and CDR2: MGHRA and YSYEKL. Trimming at V came to 6 bases and at J to 1 base, leaving 5 bases not matched to a gene. CDR3 length equals 16 residues. This CDR3 is CASSYRTSGNTGELFF. In DNA, the CDR3 is TGCGCCAGCAGTTACCGGACTAGCGGGAACACCGGGGAGCTGTTTTTT.

This clonotype was seen more than once but under ten times. The genes are TRBV6-1 and TRBJ2-5; unclear D gene. Germline CDR1 is MNHNS and CDR2 is SASEGT. The CDR3 consists of 14 residues. Trimming removed 9 bases at V and 5 bases at J, with 19 bases between. CDR3: CASGLTSPSETQYF. CDR3 sequence (DNA): TGTGCCAGTGGATTGACGTCACCAAGCGAGACCCAGTACTTC.

There are a few counts of this clonotype. The chain has TRBV24-1 and TRBJ2-3; 9 bases line up with TRBD2. The CDR3 has 20 residues. CDR1 and CDR2 (germline): KGHDR, SFDVKD. V gave up 5 bases and J gave up 3 bases; unmatched junction bases: 20. The CDR3 sequence is CATSALRGSAREGLTDTQYF. The CDR3 nucleotides are TGTGCCACCAGTGCCCTGCGGGGGTCCGCGCGGGAGGGCCTAACAGATACGCAGTATTTT.